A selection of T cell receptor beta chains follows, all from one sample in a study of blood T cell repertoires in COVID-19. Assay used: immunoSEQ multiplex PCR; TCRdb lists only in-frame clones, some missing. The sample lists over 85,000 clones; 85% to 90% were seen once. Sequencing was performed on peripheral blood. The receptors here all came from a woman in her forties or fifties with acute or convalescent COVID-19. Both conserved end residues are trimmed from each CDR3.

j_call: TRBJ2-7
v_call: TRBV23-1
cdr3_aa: ASSQSSPGGIYRVGVYEQY

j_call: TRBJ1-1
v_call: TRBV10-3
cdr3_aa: AISEQGNRGFTEAF

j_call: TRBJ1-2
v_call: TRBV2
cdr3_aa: ASSWGQGPLGGYT

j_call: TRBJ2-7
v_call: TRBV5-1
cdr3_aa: ASSDRVLRYGSSSYEQY

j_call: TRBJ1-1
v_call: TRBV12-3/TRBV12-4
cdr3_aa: ASSFPPDRKAF

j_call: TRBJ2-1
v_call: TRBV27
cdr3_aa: ASSLSGTSGRVNEQF

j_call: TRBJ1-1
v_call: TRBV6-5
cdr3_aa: ASSVDGANTEAF

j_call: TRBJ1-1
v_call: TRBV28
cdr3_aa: ASIQGGTEAF

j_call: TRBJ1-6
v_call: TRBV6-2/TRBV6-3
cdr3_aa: ASSLINNSPLH

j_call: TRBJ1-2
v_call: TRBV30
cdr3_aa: AWSLGQYLTYGYT

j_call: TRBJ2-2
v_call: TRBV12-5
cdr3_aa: ASGTGLAGGGELF

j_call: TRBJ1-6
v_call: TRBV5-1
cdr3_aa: ASSFESRGISPLH

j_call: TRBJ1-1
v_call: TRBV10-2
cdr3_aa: ASRWRTEAF

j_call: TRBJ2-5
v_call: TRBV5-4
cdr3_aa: ASSLGQYQETQY

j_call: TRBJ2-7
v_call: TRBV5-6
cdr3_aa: ASSLMGQLTYEQY

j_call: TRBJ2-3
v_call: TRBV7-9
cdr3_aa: ASSLIADTQY

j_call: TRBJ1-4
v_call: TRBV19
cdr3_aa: ASSMTGTVNEKLF

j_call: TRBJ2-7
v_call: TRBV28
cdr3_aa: ASFRQGGSYEQY

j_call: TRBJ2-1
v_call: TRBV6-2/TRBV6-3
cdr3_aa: ASSYSPSWGLDEQF

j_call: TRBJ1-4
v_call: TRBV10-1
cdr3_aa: ASSRQGENEKLF

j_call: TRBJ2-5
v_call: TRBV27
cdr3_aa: ASSRTSGRPGTQY

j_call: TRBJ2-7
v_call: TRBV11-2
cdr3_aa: ASKGQSVNYEQY

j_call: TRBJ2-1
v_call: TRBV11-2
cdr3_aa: ASSFHREQF

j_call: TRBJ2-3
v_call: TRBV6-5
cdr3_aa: ASTALAGGSDTQY

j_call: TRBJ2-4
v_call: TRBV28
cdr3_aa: ASGDRGYIQY

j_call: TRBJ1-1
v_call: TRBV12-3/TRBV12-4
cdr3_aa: ASSLGGNTEAF

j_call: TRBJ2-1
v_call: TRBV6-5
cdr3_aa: ASIHSSSYNEQF

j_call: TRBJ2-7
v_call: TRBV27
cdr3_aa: ASKRQRNGYEQY

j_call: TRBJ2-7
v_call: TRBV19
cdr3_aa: ASSIRTDYTYEQY

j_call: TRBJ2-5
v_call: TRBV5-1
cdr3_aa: ASSLGGTGGETQY

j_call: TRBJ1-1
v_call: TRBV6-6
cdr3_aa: ASSSQTGKNTEAF

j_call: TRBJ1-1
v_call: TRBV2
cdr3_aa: ASSAKGQEKEAF

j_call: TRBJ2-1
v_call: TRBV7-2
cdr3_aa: ASSSHSGMGYNEQF

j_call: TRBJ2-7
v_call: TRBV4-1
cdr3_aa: ASSQSFKQGYEQY

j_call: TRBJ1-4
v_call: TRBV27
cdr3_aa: ASRFSATNEKLF

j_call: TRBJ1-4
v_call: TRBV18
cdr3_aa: ASSPGRGEKLF

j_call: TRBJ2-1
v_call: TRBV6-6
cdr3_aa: ASRPGQGSHNEQF

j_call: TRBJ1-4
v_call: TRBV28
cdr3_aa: ASSPAGTGGEKLF

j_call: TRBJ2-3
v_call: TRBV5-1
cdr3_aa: ATQTSGSTDTQY

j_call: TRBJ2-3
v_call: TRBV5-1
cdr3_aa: ASSRQTDTQY

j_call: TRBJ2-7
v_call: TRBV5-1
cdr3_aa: ASSLGTSGRAEQY

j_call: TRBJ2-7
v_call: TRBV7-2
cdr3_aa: ASSSFRGGDEQY

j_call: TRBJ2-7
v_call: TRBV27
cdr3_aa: ASSLWGQGVLYEQY

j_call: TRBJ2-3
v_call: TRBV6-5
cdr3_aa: ASSSRGGDTQY

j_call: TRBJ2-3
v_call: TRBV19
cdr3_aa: ASSIALAGSTDTQY

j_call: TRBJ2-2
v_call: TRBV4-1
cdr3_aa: ASSQDRTNTGELF

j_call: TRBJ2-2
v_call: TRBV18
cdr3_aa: ASSPRLAGPGELF

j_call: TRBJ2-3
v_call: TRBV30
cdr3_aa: AWTLAGGSNTQY

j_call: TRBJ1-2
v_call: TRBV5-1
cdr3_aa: ASSLGDSNYGYT

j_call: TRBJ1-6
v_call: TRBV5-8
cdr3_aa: ASSLRPTAINSPLH

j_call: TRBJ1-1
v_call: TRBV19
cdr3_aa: ASSISVNTEAF

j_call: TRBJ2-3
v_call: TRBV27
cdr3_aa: ASSPPKLAGAWSDTQY

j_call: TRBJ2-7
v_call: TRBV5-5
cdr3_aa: ASSLGGLRRAHEQY